The sequence of this T cell receptor beta chain was determined in a study of shared clonotypes between healthy human individuals. Terminally differentiated effector memory CD45RA+ cells were left out of the naive CD8 fraction, which was CD45RO-negative and positively selected for CCR7. Germline CDR1 ENHRY, CDR2 SYGVKD. V lost 6 bases and J lost 10, with 17 bases in between. The CDR3 is 13 amino acids. DNA at about 190 ng, 25,000 to 35,000 T cell genomes, went into sorted-subset replicate PCRs. TCRdb's copy holds only in-frame clones and misses some; the assay was immunoSEQ multiplex PCR. The sample holds roughly 2,000,000 clones, less than 95% seen once.

The origin of this receptor is a man between 18 and 35 years old in good health. The sequencing sample was made of naive CD8+ T cells sorted from blood. This chain links TRBV10-3 with TRBJ2-3; D assignment may be TRBD1 or TRBD2 (5 bases each). DNA of the CDR3: TGTGCCATCAGCACACAGGACTCCCTCTCGCAGTATTTT. Its protein is CAISTQDSLSQYF.